This T cell receptor beta chain was retrieved from a study of cytomegalovirus exposure and HLA in healthy donors. Study context: Out of approximately 400 genotyped donors, roughly 80% belonged to the Caucasian-associated ancestry cluster.

This CDR3 spans 13 amino acids. The V and J ends lost 3 bases and 6 bases, in that order; junction bases with no gene match: 4. Looked up from germline, CDR1 is SGHTA and CDR2 is FQGNSA. Study-level findings and limits: The authors later found HLA-associated TCR beta chains more clonally expanded than equally common others. Roughly uniform sequencing depth across donors was assumed, possibly incorrectly.

This clone was seen a handful of times. As yet, its antigen is unknown. 13 Jbeta primers and 60 Vbeta primers were used for the PCR. Sequencing was performed with immunoSEQ multiplex PCR; in TCRdb, only in-frame clones are kept and a portion is missing. Of roughly 190,000 clones in the sample, approximately 9.5% are singletons; the top ten hold over 1%. This receptor was obtained from a woman aged 25 to 39 in good health and CMV-seropositive. The chain carries TRBV7-2 and TRBJ1-2; 7 bases agree with TRBD1. The sequenced sample was PBMCs. CDR3 nucleotide sequence: TGTGCCAGCAGCTTCAACAGGGGAAATGGCTACACCTTC. It codes for CASSFNRGNGYTF. Filled out from reference TRBV7-2 and TRBJ1-2, the complete variable domain reads GAGVSQSPSNKVTEKGKDVELRCDPISGHTALYWYRQSLGQGLEFLIYFQGNSAPDKSGLPSDRFSAERTGGSVSTLTIQRTQQEDSAVYLCASSFNRGNGYTFGSGTRLTVV.